This T cell receptor (beta chain) was profiled in a study of blood T cell repertoires in COVID-19. Donors of Cohort 3 who recovered were those that had two negative PCRs, clearance, or symptom resolution. The CDR3 runs 16 residues. The V gene's germline CDR1 is SGHNT and CDR2 YYREEE (reference sequence). Trimming left V 0 bases short and J 1 base short, with 13 bases between. As processed by the authors: From reference gene primer amplification, estimates of nucleated cell counts were derived. Only in-frame clones appear in the TCRdb table, and some are missing; sequencing was by immunoSEQ multiplex PCR. Clonal size and the V and J genes are those of that table, whereas D and trimming came from the DNA. The sample carries around 300,000 clones, roughly nine tenths recorded once.

J is TRBJ1-2 and V is TRBV5-4; tentative D call: TRBD1 (5 bases). Sequenced input: PBMCs or T cells enriched from blood (not recorded which). The TCR originated in a woman in her late teens or twenties who had recovered from COVID-19. The DNA of the CDR3 is TGTGCCAGCAGCTTGGGGGGCGGCGGAGATAACTATGGCTACACCTTC. Protein product: CASSLGGGGDNYGYTF.